A selection of T cell receptor beta chains follows, all from one sample in a study of T cells in Graves' hyperthyroidism and ophthalmopathy. TCRdb fed the multiplex PCR reads into MiXCR, producing one record per CDR3 protein. The repertoire holds around 700,000 distinct CDR3 sequences, with roughly 20% as singletons. Sequences were obtained from blood. The receptors were gathered from a woman aged 50 to 60 with Graves' hyperthyroidism that later progressed to Graves' ophthalmopathy. The CDR3 runs from the conserved cysteine through the conserved F or W. D genes are given only for firm matches. Size tells how often a clone was seen (once, few, many) or the class of an expanded clone, and some rows leave it out.

d_gene | j_gene | abundance | v_gene | CDR3aa | CDR3nt
TRBD1 | TRBJ1-4 | . | TRBV6-1 | CASSPEGTVNEKLFF | TGTGCCAGCAGTCCTGAAGGGACAGTCAATGAAAAACTGTTTTTT
. | TRBJ1-1 | . | TRBV4-1 | CASSPYYDRLYTEAFF | TGCGCCAGCAGCCCCTATTACGATCGGTTGTACACTGAAGCTTTCTTT
TRBD2 | TRBJ2-3 | . | TRBV20-1 | CSSQGGGSTDTQYF | TGCAGTTCCCAAGGCGGGGGGAGCACAGATACGCAGTATTTT
. | TRBJ2-7 | few | TRBV7-3 | CASSLQAGVTYEQYF | TGTGCCAGCAGCTTACAAGCAGGAGTTACCTACGAGCAGTACTTC
TRBD1 | TRBJ2-4 | . | TRBV30 | CAWSGDRGKDIQYF | TGTGCCTGGAGTGGGGACAGGGGGAAAGACATTCAGTACTTC
. | TRBJ2-2 | . | TRBV28 | CASSSPGKSFTGELFF | TGTGCCAGCAGTTCCCCGGGGAAAAGTTTTACCGGGGAGCTGTTTTTT
. | TRBJ1-1 | many | TRBV3-1 | CASSHDREAFF | TGTGCCAGCAGCCACGACAGGGAAGCTTTCTTT
. | TRBJ1-1 | . | TRBV14 | CASSQDPFAEQGEVFF | TGTGCCAGCAGCCAAGATCCGTTTGCGGAACAGGGTGAAGTTTTCTTT
TRBD1 | TRBJ2-1 | few | TRBV29-1 | CSVRTGTGKYNEQFF | TGCAGCGTTCGAACCGGGACAGGGAAATACAATGAGCAGTTCTTC
TRBD1 | TRBJ1-4 | . | TRBV12-3/TRBV12-4 | CASSAGTAETNEKLFF | TGTGCCAGCAGTGCCGGGACAGCCGAAACTAATGAAAAACTGTTTTTT
TRBD1 | TRBJ2-1 | . | TRBV12-3/TRBV12-4 | CASSTGTGGNNEQFF | TGTGCCAGCAGCACCGGGACAGGGGGGAACAATGAGCAGTTCTTC
TRBD1 | TRBJ1-6 | once | TRBV7-2 | CASSSPRTGRNSPLHF | TGTGCCAGCAGCTCACCCAGGACAGGGCGTAATTCACCCCTCCACTTT
TRBD1 | TRBJ2-5 | . | TRBV7-9 | CASSRRTGELETQYF | TGTGCCAGCAGCCGGCGGACAGGGGAATTGGAGACCCAGTACTTC
. | TRBJ2-2 | . | TRBV14 | CASSQEYFIELFF | TGTGCCAGCAGCCAAGAATACTTTATTGAGCTGTTTTTT
. | TRBJ2-5 | few | TRBV10-3 | CAISELDGGQETQYF | TGTGCCATCAGTGAGTTGGACGGCGGACAAGAGACCCAGTACTTC
. | TRBJ1-2 | many | TRBV18 | CASSLRTDNNYGYTF | TGTGCCAGCTCACTCCGGACAGACAATAACTATGGCTACACCTTC
. | TRBJ2-5 | . | TRBV3-1 | CASSQGGRLAQETQYF | TGTGCCAGCAGCCAAGGAGGGAGGCTAGCCCAAGAGACCCAGTACTTC
. | TRBJ1-2 | few | TRBV15 | CATSRDPRTASYGYTF | TGTGCCACCAGCAGAGATCCCCGGACAGCCTCCTATGGCTACACCTTC
. | TRBJ1-5 | many | TRBV7-3 | CASSPIRDGRYQPQHF | TGTGCCAGCAGCCCGATCCGGGACGGACGCTATCAGCCCCAGCATTTT
. | TRBJ2-1 | many | TRBV20-1 | CSARDRRWRSTYNEQFF | TGCAGTGCTAGAGATCGAAGGTGGCGGTCTACCTACAATGAGCAGTTCTTC
. | TRBJ2-1 | few | TRBV6-1 | CASSEESLRGCLGDNEQFF | TGTGCCAGCAGTGAAGAGTCGCTACGGGGGTGCCTGGGGGACAATGAGCAGTTCTTC
TRBD1 | TRBJ1-6 | few | TRBV15 | CATSVRTGGNSPLHF | TGTGCCACCAGCGTACGGACAGGCGGTAATTCACCCCTCCACTTT
. | TRBJ2-7 | many | TRBV20-1 | CSANLGYEQYF | TGCAGTGCTAATTTGGGCTACGAGCAGTACTTC
TRBD2 | TRBJ2-3 | few | TRBV7-8 | CASSLDWGGADTQYF | TGTGCCAGCAGCTTAGATTGGGGGGGGGCAGATACGCAGTATTTT
. | TRBJ1-2 | medium-sized | TRBV28 | CASSLTRLGVDGYTF | TGTGCCAGCAGTCTTACAAGGCTAGGGGTCGATGGCTACACCTTC
TRBD2 | TRBJ2-4 | . | TRBV5-1 | CASSLYRGVAKNIQYF | TGCGCCAGCAGCCTTTATCGGGGGGTCGCCAAAAACATTCAGTACTTC
. | TRBJ2-2 | few | TRBV9 | CASTILVGGELFF | TGTGCCAGCACCATTCTCGTTGGCGGGGAGCTGTTTTTT
. | TRBJ1-2 | few | TRBV20-1 | CSASSDWGSMAGTF | TGCAGTGCTAGTTCGGACTGGGGGTCTATGGCGGGCACCTTC
TRBD2 | TRBJ2-7 | many | TRBV20-1 | CSARRTSGVISYEQYF | TGCAGTGCTAGGAGAACTAGCGGGGTCATTTCCTACGAGCAGTACTTC
TRBD1 | TRBJ1-1 | . | TRBV25-1 | CASSESVGTVTPLSEAFF | TGTGCCAGCAGTGAATCTGTAGGGACAGTGACCCCGCTGTCTGAAGCTTTCTTT
. | TRBJ1-2 | many | TRBV12-3/TRBV12-4 | CASTTAWDIDGYTF | TGTGCCAGCACCACGGCTTGGGACATAGATGGCTACACCTTC
. | TRBJ2-7 | many | TRBV6-1 | CASRKTGYEQYF | TGTGCCAGCAGGAAGACAGGCTACGAGCAGTACTTC
TRBD2 | TRBJ2-2 | few | TRBV5-1 | CASSYTSGGPTGELFF | TGCGCCAGCAGCTACACTAGCGGGGGACCCACCGGGGAGCTGTTTTTT
. | TRBJ1-6 | . | TRBV4-1 | CASSPHCRASPLHF | TGCGCCAGCAGCCCCCACTGCAGGGCGTCACCCCTCCACTTT
. | TRBJ1-1 | few | TRBV15 | CASNRGFRDTEAFF | TGTGCCTCTAACCGTGGATTTCGGGACACTGAAGCTTTCTTT
TRBD1 | TRBJ1-5 | few | TRBV5-4 | CASSDNRGNQPQHF | TGTGCCAGCAGCGACAACAGGGGTAATCAGCCCCAGCATTTT
. | TRBJ2-3 | few | TRBV7-2 | CASSLSFVSTDTQYF | TGTGCCAGCAGCTTATCATTTGTAAGCACAGATACGCAGTATTTT
. | TRBJ1-5 | many | TRBV12-3/TRBV12-4 | CASSFGFVYGVSNQPQHF | TGTGCCAGCAGTTTCGGGTTTGTTTATGGGGTTAGCAATCAGCCCCAGCATTTT
. | TRBJ1-2 | . | TRBV27 | CASKWSWTDYGYTF | TGTGCCAGCAAGTGGTCATGGACGGACTATGGCTACACCTTC
. | TRBJ1-1 | few | TRBV2 | CASIEVGNTEAFF | TGTGCCAGCATAGAGGTCGGCAACACTGAAGCTTTCTTT
TRBD1 | TRBJ1-5 | many | TRBV3-1 | CASSSRDRDQPQHF | TGTGCCAGCAGCTCAAGGGACAGGGATCAGCCCCAGCATTTT
. | TRBJ2-3 | . | TRBV12-3/TRBV12-4 | CASSFPLARSTDTQYF | TGTGCCAGCAGTTTTCCTCTAGCGAGGAGCACAGATACGCAGTATTTT
. | TRBJ2-4 | . | TRBV6-9 | CASSYPGAKNIQYF | TGTGCCAGCAGTTACCCCGGGGCCAAAAACATTCAGTACTTC
TRBD1 | TRBJ2-5 | few | TRBV20-1 | CSAGPGQGLLGETQYF | TGCAGTGCGGGCCCGGGACAGGGGTTGTTGGGAGAGACCCAGTACTTC
. | TRBJ2-5 | few | TRBV20-1 | CSARTGGTQYF | TGCAGTGCTAGGACAGGCGGGACCCAGTACTTC
. | TRBJ1-2 | . | TRBV20-1 | CSARDLPRDQPYGYTF | TGCAGTGCTAGAGATCTCCCCCGTGACCAGCCCTATGGCTACACCTTC
. | TRBJ1-2 | many | TRBV3-1 | CASSQVDSPYGYTF | TGTGCCAGCAGCCAAGTTGATAGTCCCTATGGCTACACCTTC
. | TRBJ2-5 | many | TRBV6-5 | CASSYSALQETQYF | TGTGCCAGCAGTTACTCAGCCCTCCAAGAGACCCAGTACTTC
. | TRBJ2-1 | . | TRBV5-1 | CASSLRVGGLDNEQFF | TGCGCCAGCAGCTTGCGGGTGGGGGGGCTGGACAATGAGCAGTTCTTC
TRBD1 | TRBJ1-1 | many | TRBV30 | CAWSALTGGASTEAFF | TGTGCCTGGAGTGCATTGACAGGGGGCGCTTCCACTGAAGCTTTCTTT
. | TRBJ2-3 | many | TRBV20-1 | CSASSDAGDTQYF | TGCAGTGCTAGTTCGGACGCCGGCGATACGCAGTATTTT
TRBD1 | TRBJ1-5 | . | TRBV6-2/TRBV6-3 | CAKPRTPTGGGQPQHF | TGTGCCAAACCCCGGACGCCTACAGGGGGAGGTCAGCCCCAGCATTTT
. | TRBJ1-1 | many | TRBV12-3/TRBV12-4 | CASSLRQPYFEAFF | TGTGCCAGCAGTTTACGACAGCCATACTTTGAAGCTTTCTTT
. | TRBJ2-7 | few | TRBV2 | CASSEGLPRSYEQYF | TGTGCCAGCAGTGAAGGACTCCCCCGCTCCTACGAGCAGTACTTC
TRBD1 | TRBJ1-5 | many | TRBV6-1 | CASSSEGGQGGNQPQHF | TGTGCCAGCAGTTCCGAGGGTGGACAGGGCGGGAATCAGCCCCAGCATTTT
. | TRBJ1-5 | . | TRBV18 | CASSPNQAENQPQHF | TGTGCCAGCTCACCAAATCAGGCAGAAAATCAGCCCCAGCATTTT
TRBD1 | TRBJ1-1 | . | TRBV7-8 | CASSRQGAGNTEAFF | TGTGCCAGCAGCAGACAGGGGGCGGGGAACACTGAAGCTTTCTTT
. | TRBJ2-3 | many | TRBV7-6 | CASTVGRADTQYF | TGTGCCAGCACCGTCGGTCGTGCGGATACGCAGTATTTT
. | TRBJ1-1 | . | TRBV6-1 | CASSEETVLNTEAFF | TGTGCCAGCAGTGAAGAAACAGTCCTGAACACTGAAGCTTTCTTT
TRBD1 | TRBJ2-7 | . | TRBV29-1 | CSVVLGQGAWYEQYF | TGCAGCGTTGTACTCGGTCAGGGGGCATGGTACGAGCAGTACTTC